These T cell receptor beta chains were read from a single sample in a study of cytotoxic CD8 clonotypes in ibrutinib-treated CLL. Here immunoSEQ multiplex PCR was the method, and the copy in TCRdb shows in-frame clones only, minus some. The sample includes over 150,000 clones, approximately 68% of them seen just once. This specimen was PBMCs, taken after 24 months of ibrutinib treatment. Receptors were obtained from a human donor with chronic lymphocytic leukemia. CDR3s include the opening cysteine and the closing phenylalanine or tryptophan. D genes are given only for firm matches. The size field is filled for only some rows; it gives once, few, many or a size class.

D gene: TRBD2; clone size: few; J gene: TRBJ2-7; V gene: TRBV27; CDR3 protein: CASSLGTSGRRYF; CDR3 DNA: TGTGCCAGCAGTTTAGGGACTAGCGGGAGGAGGTACTTC
D gene: -; clone size: -; J gene: TRBJ1-1; V gene: TRBV9; CDR3 protein: CASSVDTYTEAFF; CDR3 DNA: TGTGCCAGCAGCGTCGACACCTACACTGAAGCTTTCTTT
D gene: -; clone size: -; J gene: TRBJ2-7; V gene: TRBV9; CDR3 protein: CASSPQLGPWEQYF; CDR3 DNA: TGTGCCAGCAGCCCCCAACTTGGGCCCTGGGAGCAGTACTTC
D gene: -; clone size: once; J gene: TRBJ2-5; V gene: TRBV2; CDR3 protein: CASSEGLQGETQYF; CDR3 DNA: TGTGCCAGCAGTGAAGGGTTACAGGGAGAGACCCAGTACTTC
D gene: -; clone size: -; J gene: TRBJ2-1; V gene: TRBV4-2; CDR3 protein: CASSQDGRDGSYNEQFF; CDR3 DNA: TGTGCCAGCAGCCAAGACGGGAGAGACGGATCCTACAATGAGCAGTTCTTC
D gene: TRBD2; clone size: few; J gene: TRBJ2-4; V gene: TRBV6-5; CDR3 protein: CASSYRAGGLSIQYF; CDR3 DNA: TGTGCCAGCAGTTACAGGGCGGGAGGGCTTTCCATTCAGTACTTC
D gene: -; clone size: -; J gene: TRBJ1-1; V gene: TRBV7-3; CDR3 protein: CASSLEGFVTEAFF; CDR3 DNA: TGTGCCAGCAGCTTAGAGGGTTTTGTCACTGAAGCTTTCTTT
D gene: -; clone size: -; J gene: TRBJ1-3; V gene: TRBV9; CDR3 protein: CASSVELGRPGNTIYF; CDR3 DNA: TGTGCCAGCAGCGTAGAACTTGGCAGACCTGGAAACACCATATATTTT
D gene: TRBD2; clone size: -; J gene: TRBJ2-5; V gene: TRBV5-6; CDR3 protein: CASSKVTGGSVQETQYF; CDR3 DNA: TGTGCCAGCAGCAAAGTAACTGGCGGGAGCGTCCAAGAGACCCAGTACTTC
D gene: -; clone size: few; J gene: TRBJ2-3; V gene: TRBV4-2; CDR3 protein: CASSQAIADTQYF; CDR3 DNA: TGTGCCAGCAGCCAAGCGATTGCGGATACGCAGTATTTT
D gene: -; clone size: -; J gene: TRBJ1-2; V gene: TRBV6-1; CDR3 protein: CASSEGVAANYGYTF; CDR3 DNA: TGTGCCAGCAGTGAAGGTGTAGCGGCTAACTATGGCTACACCTTC
D gene: -; clone size: once; J gene: TRBJ2-5; V gene: TRBV9; CDR3 protein: CASSVVPQETQYF; CDR3 DNA: TGTGCCAGCAGCGTAGTCCCGCAAGAGACCCAGTACTTC
D gene: TRBD2; clone size: -; J gene: TRBJ2-3; V gene: TRBV19; CDR3 protein: CASSIASGRDRYGTDTQYF; CDR3 DNA: TGTGCCAGTAGTATCGCTAGCGGGAGGGACCGGTACGGCACAGATACGCAGTATTTT
D gene: TRBD2; clone size: -; J gene: TRBJ2-5; V gene: TRBV18; CDR3 protein: CASSTNAPQLAGDRAQYF; CDR3 DNA: TGTGCCAGCTCGACAAACGCACCCCAACTAGCGGGGGATAGGGCCCAGTACTTC
D gene: -; clone size: once; J gene: TRBJ2-6; V gene: TRBV5-1; CDR3 protein: CASSLAGISGANVLTF; CDR3 DNA: TGCGCCAGCAGCTTGGCGGGGATATCTGGGGCCAACGTCCTGACTTTC
D gene: -; clone size: few; J gene: TRBJ2-5; V gene: TRBV4-3; CDR3 protein: CASSQDPHQETQYF; CDR3 DNA: TGCGCCAGCAGCCAAGATCCCCACCAAGAGACCCAGTACTTC